This paragraph reports one T cell receptor beta chain. Its antigen is not known. Amplification of TCR beta CDR3 regions was performed using RNA transcripts as template. The HTBI primer set was used in a first-round RT-PCR of the TCR CDR3. From the multiplex PCR reads, TCRdb called clonotypes with MiXCR, one entry per CDR3 protein. The sample holds roughly 380,000 distinct CDR3 sequences, less than 20% seen once. With duration under 3 months, ophthalmopathy was active: Clinical Activity Score at least 3, NOSPECS at least 4. A patient was excluded if there was uncontrolled infection, other autoimmune disease, pregnancy or lactation. The authors took PBMCs from 9.5 to 10 ml fresh peripheral blood. This sample was taken from a study of T cells in Graves' hyperthyroidism and ophthalmopathy. Broader study findings: Blood also held most thyroid clonotypes expanded beyond 0.001.

V shed 2 bases, J shed 1 base, and the junction held 13 bases outside the gene matches. In germline, CDR1 is SGHAT, CDR2 FQNNGV. CDR3 length equals 18 residues. This clonotype was obtained from a woman aged 40 to 50 with Graves' ophthalmopathy. This chain joins TRBV11-2 and TRBJ2-7; 8 bases map to TRBD1. Sequenced sample: blood. The CDR3 bases are TGTGCCAGCAGCTTACGGCAGGGGGCGATTCTGGGGTCCTACGAGCAGTACTTC. Its translation: CASSLRQGAILGSYEQYF.